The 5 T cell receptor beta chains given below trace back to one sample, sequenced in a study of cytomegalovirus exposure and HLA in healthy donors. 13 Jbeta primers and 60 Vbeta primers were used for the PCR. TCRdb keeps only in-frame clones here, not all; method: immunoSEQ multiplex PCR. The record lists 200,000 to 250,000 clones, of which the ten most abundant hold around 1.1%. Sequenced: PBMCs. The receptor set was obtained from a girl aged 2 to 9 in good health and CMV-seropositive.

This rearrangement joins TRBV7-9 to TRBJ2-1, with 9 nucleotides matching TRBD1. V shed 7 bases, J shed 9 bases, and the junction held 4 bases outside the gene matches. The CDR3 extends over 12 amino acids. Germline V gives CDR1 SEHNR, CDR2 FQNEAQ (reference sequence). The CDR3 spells CASTETGGEQFF. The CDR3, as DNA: TGTGCCAGCACAGAGACAGGGGGTGAGCAGTTCTTC. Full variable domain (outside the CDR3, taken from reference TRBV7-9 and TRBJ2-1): DTGVSQNPRHKITKRGQNVTFRCDPISEHNRLYWYRQTLGQGPEFLTYFQNEAQLEKSRLLSDRFSAERPKGSFSTLEIQRTEQGDSAMYLCASTETGGEQFFGPGTRLTVL.

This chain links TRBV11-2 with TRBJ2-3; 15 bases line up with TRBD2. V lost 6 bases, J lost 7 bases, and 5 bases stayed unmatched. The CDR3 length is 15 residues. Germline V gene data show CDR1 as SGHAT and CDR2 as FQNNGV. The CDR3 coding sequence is TGTGCCAGCAGTCCGGGACTAGCGGGAGGAAATACGCAGTATTTT. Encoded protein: CASSPGLAGGNTQYF.

In nucleotides, the CDR3 is TGCGCCAGCAGTAATGGGCAGGGGGTTTTTGACACTGAAGCTTTCTTT. It specifies CASSNGQGVFDTEAFF. The J gene is TRBJ1-1, the V gene TRBV5-1, with 7 nucleotides matching TRBD1. The V gene end was trimmed by 5 bases and the J gene end by 3 bases; junction bases not matched to a gene: 13. This CDR3 contains 16 residues. Germline assignment: CDR1 SGHRS and CDR2 YFSETQ.

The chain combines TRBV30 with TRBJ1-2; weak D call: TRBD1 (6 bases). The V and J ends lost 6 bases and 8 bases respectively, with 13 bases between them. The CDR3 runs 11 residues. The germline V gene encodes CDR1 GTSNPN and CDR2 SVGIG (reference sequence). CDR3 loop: CACKPGDGYTF. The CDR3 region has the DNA TGTGCCTGTAAGCCAGGGGACGGCTACACCTTC. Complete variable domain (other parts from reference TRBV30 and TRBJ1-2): SQTIHQWPATLVQPVGSPLSLECTVEGTSNPNLYWYRQAAGRGLQLLFYSVGIGQISSEVPQNLSASRPQDRQFILSSKKLLLSDSGFYLCACKPGDGYTFGSGTRLTVV.

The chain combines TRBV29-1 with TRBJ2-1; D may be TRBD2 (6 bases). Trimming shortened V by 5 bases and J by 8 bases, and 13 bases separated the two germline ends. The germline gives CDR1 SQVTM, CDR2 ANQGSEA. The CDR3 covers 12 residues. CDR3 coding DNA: TGCAGCGTTCGAAGGGAGGTCCATGAGCAGTTCTTC. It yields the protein CSVRREVHEQFF.